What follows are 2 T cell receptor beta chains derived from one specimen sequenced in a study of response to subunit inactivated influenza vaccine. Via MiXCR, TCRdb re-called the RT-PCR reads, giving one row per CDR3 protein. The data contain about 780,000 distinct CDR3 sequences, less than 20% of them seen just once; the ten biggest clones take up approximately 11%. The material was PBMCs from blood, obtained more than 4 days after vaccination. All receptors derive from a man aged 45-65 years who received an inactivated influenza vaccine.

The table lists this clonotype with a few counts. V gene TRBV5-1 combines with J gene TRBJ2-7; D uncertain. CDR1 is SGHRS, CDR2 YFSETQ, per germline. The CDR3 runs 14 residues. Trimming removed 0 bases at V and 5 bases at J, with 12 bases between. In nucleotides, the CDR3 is TGCGCCAGCAGCTTGGATGCCGAAACCCACGAGCAGTACTTC. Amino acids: CASSLDAETHEQYF.

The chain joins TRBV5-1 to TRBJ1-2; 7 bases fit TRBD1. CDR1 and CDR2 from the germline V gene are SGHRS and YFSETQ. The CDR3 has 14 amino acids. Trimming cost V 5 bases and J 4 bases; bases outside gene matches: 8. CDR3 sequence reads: CASRGTDNIYGYTF. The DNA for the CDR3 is TGCGCCAGCAGGGGGACAGACAATATCTATGGCTACACCTTC.